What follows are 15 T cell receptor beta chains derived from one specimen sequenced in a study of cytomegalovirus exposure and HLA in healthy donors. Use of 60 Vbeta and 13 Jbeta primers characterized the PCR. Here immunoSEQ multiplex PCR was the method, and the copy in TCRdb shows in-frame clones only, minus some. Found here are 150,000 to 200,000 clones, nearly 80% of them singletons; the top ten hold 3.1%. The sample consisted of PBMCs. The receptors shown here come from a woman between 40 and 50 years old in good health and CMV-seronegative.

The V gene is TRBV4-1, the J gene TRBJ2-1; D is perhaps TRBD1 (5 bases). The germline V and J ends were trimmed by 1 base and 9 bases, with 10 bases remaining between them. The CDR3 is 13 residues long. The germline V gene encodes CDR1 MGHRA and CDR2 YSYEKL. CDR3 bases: TGCGCCAGCAGCCAAGTACACAGGACTGAGCAGTTCTTC. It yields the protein CASSQVHRTEQFF.

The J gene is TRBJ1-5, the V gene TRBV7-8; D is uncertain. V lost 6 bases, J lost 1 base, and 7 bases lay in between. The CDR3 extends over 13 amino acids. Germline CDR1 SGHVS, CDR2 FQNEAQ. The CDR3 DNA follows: TGTGCCAGCAGTGGCCGAAGCAATCAGCCCCAGCATTTT. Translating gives CASSGRSNQPQHF.

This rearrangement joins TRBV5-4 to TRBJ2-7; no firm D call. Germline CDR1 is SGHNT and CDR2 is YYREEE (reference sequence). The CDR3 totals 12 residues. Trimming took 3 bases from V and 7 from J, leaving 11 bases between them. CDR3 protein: CASSSDEWEQYF. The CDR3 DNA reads TGTGCCAGCAGCTCCGATGAGTGGGAGCAGTACTTC.

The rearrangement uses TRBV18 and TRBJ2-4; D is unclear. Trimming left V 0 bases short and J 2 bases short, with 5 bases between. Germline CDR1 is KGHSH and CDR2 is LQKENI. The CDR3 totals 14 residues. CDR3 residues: CASSPPYSKNIQYF. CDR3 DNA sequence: TGTGCCAGCTCACCACCTTACTCCAAAAACATTCAGTACTTC.

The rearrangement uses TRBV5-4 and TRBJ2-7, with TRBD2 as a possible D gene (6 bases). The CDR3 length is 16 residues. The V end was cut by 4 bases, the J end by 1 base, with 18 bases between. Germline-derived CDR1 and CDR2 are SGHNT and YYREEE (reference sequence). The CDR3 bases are TGTGCCAGCAGCCGAACCCGGGGGAGCCCATCCTACGAGCAGTACTTC. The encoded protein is CASSRTRGSPSYEQYF. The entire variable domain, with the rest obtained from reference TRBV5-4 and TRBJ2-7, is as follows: ETGVTQSPTHLIKTRGQQVTLRCSSQSGHNTVSWYQQALGQGPQFIFQYYREEENGRGNFPPRFSGLQFPNYSSELNVNALELDDSALYLCASSRTRGSPSYEQYFGPGTRLTVT.

CDR3: CASSLSDSPYEQYF. The CDR3 nucleotides read TGTGCCAGCAGCCTCTCGGACAGCCCCTACGAGCAGTACTTC. The chain is built from TRBV14 and TRBJ2-7; TRBD1 might be the D (6 bases). The V gene's germline CDR1 is SGHDN and CDR2 FVKESK. The V end was cut by 4 bases, the J end by 2 bases, with 12 bases between. This CDR3 spans 14 amino acids.

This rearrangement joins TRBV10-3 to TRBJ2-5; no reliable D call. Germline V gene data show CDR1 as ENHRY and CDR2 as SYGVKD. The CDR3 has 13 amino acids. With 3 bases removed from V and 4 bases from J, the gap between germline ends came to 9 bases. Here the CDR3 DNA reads TGTGCCATCAGTGATGATACGGGAGAGACCCAGTACTTC. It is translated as CAISDDTGETQYF.

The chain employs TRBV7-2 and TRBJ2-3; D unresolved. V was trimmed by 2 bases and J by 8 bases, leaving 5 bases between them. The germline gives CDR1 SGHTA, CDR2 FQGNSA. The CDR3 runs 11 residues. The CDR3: CASSLRATQYF. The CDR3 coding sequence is TGTGCCAGCAGCTTACGAGCTACGCAGTATTTT.

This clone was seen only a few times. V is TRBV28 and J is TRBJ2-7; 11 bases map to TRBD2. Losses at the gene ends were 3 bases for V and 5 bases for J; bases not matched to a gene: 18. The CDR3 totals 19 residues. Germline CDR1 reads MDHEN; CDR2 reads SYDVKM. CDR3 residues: CASSLGGQGGRLAGNEQYF. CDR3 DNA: TGTGCCAGCAGTTTGGGTGGGCAGGGGGGGCGACTAGCGGGAAACGAGCAGTACTTC.

The CDR3 coding sequence is TGCGCCAGCAGCTTGGTAGGACTCATCTACGAGCAGTACTTC. Translation gives CASSLVGLIYEQYF. The chain employs TRBV5-1 and TRBJ2-7; the D gene is possibly TRBD2 (5 bases). CDR3 size: 14 residues. V lost 0 bases and J 3 bases, leaving 10 bases between the germline ends. The germline V gene has CDR1 SGHRS and CDR2 YFSETQ.

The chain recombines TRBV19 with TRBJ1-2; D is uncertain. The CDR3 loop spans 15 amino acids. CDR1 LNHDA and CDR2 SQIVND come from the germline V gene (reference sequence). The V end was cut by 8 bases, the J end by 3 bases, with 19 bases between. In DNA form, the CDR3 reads TGTGCCAGTCGCGGGGTCTCGGGCTCCGACTATGGCTACACCTTC. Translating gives CASRGVSGSDYGYTF.

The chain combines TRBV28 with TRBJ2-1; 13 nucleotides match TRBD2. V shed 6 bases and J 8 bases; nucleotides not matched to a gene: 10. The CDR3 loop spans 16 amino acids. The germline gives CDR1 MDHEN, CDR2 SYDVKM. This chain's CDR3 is CASRSQLAGGDDEQFF. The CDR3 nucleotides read TGTGCCAGCAGGTCACAACTAGCGGGGGGGGATGATGAGCAGTTCTTC.

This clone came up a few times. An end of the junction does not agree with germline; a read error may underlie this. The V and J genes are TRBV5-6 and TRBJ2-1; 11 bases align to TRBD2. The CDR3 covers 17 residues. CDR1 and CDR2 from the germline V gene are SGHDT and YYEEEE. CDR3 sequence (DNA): TGTGCCAGCAGTTTGGTCTACACTAGCGGGGGACACAATGAGCAGTTCTTC. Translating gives CASSLVYTSGGHNEQFF.

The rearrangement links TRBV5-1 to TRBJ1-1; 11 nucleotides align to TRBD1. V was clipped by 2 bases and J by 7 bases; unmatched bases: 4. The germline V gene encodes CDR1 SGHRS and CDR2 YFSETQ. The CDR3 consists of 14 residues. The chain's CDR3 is CASSFTGQGVEAFF. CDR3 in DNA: TGCGCCAGCAGCTTTACGGGACAGGGGGTTGAAGCTTTCTTT.

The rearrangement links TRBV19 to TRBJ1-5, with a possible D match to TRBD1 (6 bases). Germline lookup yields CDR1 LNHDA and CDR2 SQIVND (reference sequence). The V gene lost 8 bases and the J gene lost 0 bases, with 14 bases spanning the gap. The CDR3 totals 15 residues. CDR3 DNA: TGTGCCAGTGGAACTGGACAGCTTAGCAATCAGCCCCAGCATTTT. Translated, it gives CASGTGQLSNQPQHF.